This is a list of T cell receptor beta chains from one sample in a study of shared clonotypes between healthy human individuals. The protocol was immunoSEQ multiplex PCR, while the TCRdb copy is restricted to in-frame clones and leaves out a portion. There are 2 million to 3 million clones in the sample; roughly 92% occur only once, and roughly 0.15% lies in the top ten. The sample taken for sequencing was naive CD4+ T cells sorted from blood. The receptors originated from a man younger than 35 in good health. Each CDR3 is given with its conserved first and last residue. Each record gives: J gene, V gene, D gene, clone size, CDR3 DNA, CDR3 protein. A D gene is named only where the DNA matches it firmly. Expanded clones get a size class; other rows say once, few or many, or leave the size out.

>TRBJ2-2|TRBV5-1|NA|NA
TGCGCCAGCAGCTCACAGGTCGGGGAGCTGTTTTTT
CASSSQVGELFF
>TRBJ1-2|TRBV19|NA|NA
TGTGCCAGTAGTATCGGAACAGGGTCCGCCTATGGCTACACCTTC
CASSIGTGSAYGYTF
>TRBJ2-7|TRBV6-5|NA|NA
TGTGCCAGCAGTTACTCGAGCACTTACGAGCAGTACTTC
CASSYSSTYEQYF
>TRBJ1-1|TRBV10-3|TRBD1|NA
TGTGCCATCAGAGAACAGGGGGCCGCGAACACTGAAGCTTTCTTT
CAIREQGAANTEAFF
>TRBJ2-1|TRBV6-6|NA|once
TGTGCCAGCAGTTACTCGAGGGGGGGGGATGAGCAGTTCTTC
CASSYSRGGDEQFF
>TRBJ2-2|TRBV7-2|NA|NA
TGTGCCAGCAGCCCTCCCGGGGCGGGCTCGGGCACCGGGGAGCTGTTTTTT
CASSPPGAGSGTGELFF
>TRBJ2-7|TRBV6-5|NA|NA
TGTGCCAGCAGTTATTCCGGGGGCTCGAACGAGCAGTACTTC
CASSYSGGSNEQYF
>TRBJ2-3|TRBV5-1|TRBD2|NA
TGCGCCAGCAGCTTGGGGGAGGGGTCCCAACGGGATACGCAGTATTTT
CASSLGEGSQRDTQYF
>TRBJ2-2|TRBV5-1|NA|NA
TGCGCCAGCAGCTTCAACAGGGCCGGGGAGCTGTTTTTT
CASSFNRAGELFF
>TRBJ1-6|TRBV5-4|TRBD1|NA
TGTGCCAGCAGCTTTCTAGACAGGGATTATTCACCCCTCCACTTT
CASSFLDRDYSPLHF
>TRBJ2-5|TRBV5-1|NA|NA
TGCGCCAGCAGCCGAACGACCAACGGGCCCCAAGAGACCCAGTACTTC
CASSRTTNGPQETQYF
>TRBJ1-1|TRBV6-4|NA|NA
TGTGCCAGCAGTGACTCGGTCCCGGCAACTGAAGCTTTCTTT
CASSDSVPATEAFF
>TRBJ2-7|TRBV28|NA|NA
TGTGCCAGCAGTTTGGCAGGGTCAAGGCCCTACGAGCAGTACTTC
CASSLAGSRPYEQYF
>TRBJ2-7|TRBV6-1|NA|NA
TGTGCCAGCAGTGGGCTCTACGAGCAGTACTTC
CASSGLYEQYF
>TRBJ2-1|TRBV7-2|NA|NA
TGTGCCAGCAGCTTAGATAGGGCTCTCTACAATGAGCAGTTCTTC
CASSLDRALYNEQFF
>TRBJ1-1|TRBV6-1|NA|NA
TGTGCCAGCAGTATTGAACAGGGCATCACTGAAGCTTTCTTT
CASSIEQGITEAFF
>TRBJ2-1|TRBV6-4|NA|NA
TGTGCCAGCAGGGATTCCGGGACACCTGGCAATGAGCAGTTCTTC
CASRDSGTPGNEQFF
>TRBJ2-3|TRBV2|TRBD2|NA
TGTGCCAGCACACTAGCGGGAGTGGTAGATACGCAGTATTTT
CASTLAGVVDTQYF
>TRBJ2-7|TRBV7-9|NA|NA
TGTGCCAGCAGCTCCCCCCCTCAGGGTAGGGATTACGAGCAGTACTTC
CASSSPPQGRDYEQYF
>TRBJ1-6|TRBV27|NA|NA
TGTGCCAGCAGTTTAGGTGGGTTTTCACCCCTCCACTTT
CASSLGGFSPLHF
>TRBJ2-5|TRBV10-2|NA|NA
TGCGCCAGCCTGAGGGGGGATCGCTGGCAAGAGACCCAGTACTTC
CASLRGDRWQETQYF
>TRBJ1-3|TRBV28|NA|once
TGTGCCAGCAGTTCCGAACCTAGCTCTGGAAACACCATATATTTT
CASSSEPSSGNTIYF
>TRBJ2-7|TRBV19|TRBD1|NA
TGTGCCAGTAGTCCCTACGGGACAGGGTTAACCTACGAGCAGTACTTC
CASSPYGTGLTYEQYF
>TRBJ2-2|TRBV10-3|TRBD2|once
TGTGCCATCAGTGACCGAGCGGGAGGGCAAACCGGGGAGCTGTTTTTT
CAISDRAGGQTGELFF
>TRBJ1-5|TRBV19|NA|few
TGTGCCAGTACCTCCAGGGGTGGCAGGGTTCAGCCCCAGCATTTT
CASTSRGGRVQPQHF
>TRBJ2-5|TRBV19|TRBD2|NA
TGTGCCAGTAGTATACTCGGACTAGCGGAACAAGAGACCCAGTACTTC
CASSILGLAEQETQYF
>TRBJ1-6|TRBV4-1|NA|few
TGCGCCAGCAGCCAGACCATAATCTATAATTCACCCCTCCACTTT
CASSQTIIYNSPLHF
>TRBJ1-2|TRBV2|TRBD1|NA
TGTGCCAGGAACCGGGACAGCTATAACTATGGCTACACCTTC
CARNRDSYNYGYTF
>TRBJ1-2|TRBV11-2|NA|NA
TGTGCCAGCAGCCCACTGGGAACTGGGCCCTCTAACTATGGCTACACCTTC
CASSPLGTGPSNYGYTF
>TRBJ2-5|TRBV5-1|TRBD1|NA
TGCGCCAGCAGCTTCGGGACAGGGGGCGAAGAGACCCAGTACTTC
CASSFGTGGEETQYF